Shown below are 14 T cell receptor beta chains from a single sample sequenced in a study of CDR3 diversity in severe acne. TCRdb analysed the PCR reads with MiXCR anew, one entry per CDR3 protein. The table has approximately 79,000 distinct CDR3 sequences, around half seen once. The sequenced sample was blood. The receptors stem from a male donor in good health, serving as a control.

This sequence joins TRBV2 and TRBJ1-1; D ambiguous. This CDR3 contains 15 residues. Trimming took 7 bases from V and 0 from J, leaving 15 bases between them. Germline CDR1 reads SNHLY; CDR2 reads FYNNEI. CDR3 nucleotides: TGTGCCAGCACCCAGGAGAGGATCCTGAACACTGAAGCTTTCTTT. It yields the protein CASTQERILNTEAFF.

This clonotype turned up a few times. The rearrangement joins TRBV2 to TRBJ2-7; 9 bases agree with TRBD1. The CDR3 loop spans 16 amino acids. J was trimmed by 0 bases and V by 7 bases; bases with no gene match: 10. Germline CDR1 and CDR2: SNHLY and FYNNEI. The CDR3 bases are TGTGCCAGCAACAACTACGGGGGACAGGGCTCCTACGAGCAGTACTTC. Encoded protein: CASNNYGGQGSYEQYF.

The rearrangement uses TRBV20-1 and TRBJ1-6, with no clear D. Germline-derived CDR1 and CDR2 are DFQATT and SNEGSKA (reference sequence). This CDR3 spans 13 amino acids. V was pared by 1 base and J by 7 bases, with 8 bases between. CDR3 amino acids: CSARGSENSPLHF. In DNA form, the CDR3 reads TGCAGTGCTAGAGGGTCGGAGAATTCACCCCTCCACTTT.

This clonotype was counted ten times or more. This rearrangement joins TRBV25-1 to TRBJ1-3; weak D call: TRBD1 (6 bases). Trimming shortened V by 2 bases and J by 6 bases, and 8 bases separated the two germline ends. In germline, CDR1 is MGHDK, CDR2 SYGVNS. The CDR3 is made up of 13 amino acids. Here the CDR3 reads CASSEAGANTIYF. CDR3 nucleotide sequence: TGTGCCAGCAGTGAAGCAGGGGCAAACACCATATATTTT.

V gene TRBV7-9 combines with J gene TRBJ1-1; D uncertain. Germline V lookup: CDR1 SEHNR, CDR2 FQNEAQ (reference sequence). This CDR3 comprises 14 residues. Trimming cost V 6 bases and J 5 bases, with 16 bases left between them. Here the CDR3 reads CASSMQESGTEAFF. Here the CDR3 DNA reads TGTGCCAGCAGTATGCAGGAATCCGGTACTGAAGCTTTCTTT.

This clonotype has a handful of counts. The chain links TRBV5-1 to TRBJ1-1; unclear D gene. The CDR3 spans 13 residues. V lost 1 base, J lost 0 bases, and 4 bases lay in between. Germline-derived CDR1 and CDR2 are SGHRS and YFSETQ. The CDR3 DNA reads as TGCGCCAGCAGCTTGTCGATGAACACTGAAGCTTTCTTT. Amino acid sequence: CASSLSMNTEAFF.

This clonotype has just a few counts. The chain is built from TRBV25-1 and TRBJ1-5; D ambiguous. The CDR3 covers 15 residues. CDR1 is MGHDK, CDR2 SYGVNS, per germline. The V and J ends lost 6 bases and 5 bases respectively, with 17 bases between them. In DNA, the CDR3 is TGTGCCAGCAGCCAAGATTTGACCGAGGATCAGCCCCAGCATTTT. This translates into CASSQDLTEDQPQHF.

Many counts were recorded for this clonotype. V and J are TRBV4-1 and TRBJ2-1, with TRBD2 matching over 7 bases. The CDR3 consists of 12 residues. Per germline, CDR1 MGHRA and CDR2 YSYEKL. The trim removed 4 bases at V and 8 bases at J, leaving 2 bases unmatched. Written as DNA, the CDR3 is TGCGCCAGCAGCCCCCGGGGGGATGAGCAGTTCTTC. As protein: CASSPRGDEQFF.

In this sample, this clonotype turned up many times. The chain combines TRBV29-1 with TRBJ2-7; no clear D gene. This CDR3 spans 13 amino acids. The V gene lost 5 bases and the J gene lost 1 base, with 12 bases spanning the gap. The germline V gene encodes CDR1 SQVTM and CDR2 ANQGSEA. CDR3 loop: CSVTTSMSYEQYF. The CDR3 DNA sequence: TGCAGCGTTACCACCTCCATGTCCTACGAGCAGTACTTC.

This clonotype was seen repeatedly, ten times or more. The V and J genes are TRBV25-1 and TRBJ1-2, with D possibly being TRBD1 (5 bases). Germline V CDR1 and CDR2: MGHDK, SYGVNS. This CDR3 spans 14 amino acids. V was trimmed by 6 bases and J by 0 bases, leaving 11 bases between them. CDR3 region: CASRAGGSNYGYTF. The CDR3, as DNA: TGTGCCAGCAGGGCCGGGGGGTCTAACTATGGCTACACCTTC.

The chain carries TRBV6-2 or TRBV6-3 and TRBJ2-7; D uncertain. Germline assignment: CDR1 MNHEY and CDR2 SVGEGT. The CDR3 has 13 amino acids. V lost 6 bases to trimming and J lost 3 bases, with 12 bases between them. CDR3 nucleotides: TGTGCCAGCAGCCCTGCTAGATACTACGAGCAGTACTTC. Its translation is CASSPARYYEQYF.

This chain joins TRBV20-1 and TRBJ2-3, with TRBD2 matching 7 bases. The CDR3 totals 14 residues. CDR1 and CDR2 from the germline V gene are DFQATT and SNEGSKA (reference sequence). The V segment lost 3 bases and the J segment 2 bases; nucleotides outside the gene matches: 5. CDR3 sequence reads: CSASAGVITDTQYF. The CDR3 DNA follows: TGCAGTGCTAGTGCGGGGGTGATCACAGATACGCAGTATTTT.

The rearrangement links TRBV4-2 to TRBJ2-3; 7 nucleotides align to TRBD2. The CDR3 loop spans 17 amino acids. The V segment lost 0 bases and the J segment 2 bases; nucleotides outside the gene matches: 8. CDR1 and CDR2 from the germline V gene are LGHNA and YNFKEQ. CDR3 amino acids: CASSQERLAAFTDTQYF. CDR3 in DNA: TGTGCCAGCAGCCAAGAGCGGCTAGCGGCATTCACAGATACGCAGTATTTT.

This clonotype was seen a few times. J is TRBJ1-1 and V is TRBV30; D not resolved. V was pared by 0 bases and J by 4 bases, with 12 bases between. CDR3 length equals 14 residues. The germline CDR1 and CDR2 sequences are GTSNPN and SVGIG (reference sequence). The CDR3 loop is CAWSVRLRATEAFF. The CDR3 bases are TGTGCCTGGAGTGTACGCTTAAGGGCCACTGAAGCTTTCTTT.